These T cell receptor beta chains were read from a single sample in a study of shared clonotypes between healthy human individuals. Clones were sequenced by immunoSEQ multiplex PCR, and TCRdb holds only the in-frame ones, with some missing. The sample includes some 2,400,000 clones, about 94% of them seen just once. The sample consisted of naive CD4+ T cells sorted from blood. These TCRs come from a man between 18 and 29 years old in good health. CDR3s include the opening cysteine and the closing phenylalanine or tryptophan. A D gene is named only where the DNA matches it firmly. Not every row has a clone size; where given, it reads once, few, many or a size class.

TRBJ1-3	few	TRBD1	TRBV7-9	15	CASSPGTGRGNTIYF	TGTGCCAGCAGCCCGGGGACAGGGAGAGGAAACACCATATATTTT
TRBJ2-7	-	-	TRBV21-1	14	CASSNGTDTYEQYF	TGTGCCAGCAGCAACGGGACGGACACCTACGAGCAGTACTTC
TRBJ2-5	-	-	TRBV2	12	CASRRRAETQYF	TGTGCCAGCAGGAGAAGGGCAGAGACCCAGTACTTC
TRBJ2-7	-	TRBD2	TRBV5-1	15	CASSLDAGGPYEQYF	TGCGCCAGCAGCTTGGATGCGGGGGGGCCCTACGAGCAGTACTTC
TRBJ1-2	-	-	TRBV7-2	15	CASSPLVGGVGGYTF	TGTGCCAGCAGTCCCCTAGTAGGAGGGGTTGGTGGCTACACCTTC
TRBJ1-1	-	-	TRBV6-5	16	CASSYSGTLINTEAFF	TGTGCCAGCAGTTACTCCGGGACCCTCATTAACACTGAAGCTTTCTTT
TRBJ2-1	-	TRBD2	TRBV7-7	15	CASSYGLAGINEQFF	TGTGCTAGCAGCTACGGACTAGCGGGAATCAATGAGCAGTTCTTC
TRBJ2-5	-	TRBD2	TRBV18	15	CASSPLSGSGETQYF	TGTGCCAGCTCACCACTGAGCGGGAGTGGGGAGACCCAGTACTTC
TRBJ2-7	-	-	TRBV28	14	CASRHGGDSYEQYF	TGTGCCAGCAGGCACGGGGGAGACTCCTACGAGCAGTACTTC
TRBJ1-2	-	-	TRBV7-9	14	CASSPQVRGYGYTF	TGTGCCAGCAGCCCACAAGTGCGTGGCTATGGCTACACCTTC
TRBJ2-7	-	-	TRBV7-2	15	CASSLDRDLGYEQYF	TGTGCCAGCAGCTTAGACCGGGACTTAGGCTACGAGCAGTACTTC
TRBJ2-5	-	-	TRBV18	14	CASSPQGVGETQYF	TGTGCCAGCTCACCACAAGGGGTTGGGGAGACCCAGTACTTC
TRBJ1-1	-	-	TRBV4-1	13	CASSQEGWAEAFF	TGCGCCAGCAGCCAGGAGGGGTGGGCTGAAGCTTTCTTT
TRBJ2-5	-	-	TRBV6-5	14	CASSYPGTGETQYF	TGTGCCAGCAGTTACCCCGGGACCGGGGAGACCCAGTACTTC
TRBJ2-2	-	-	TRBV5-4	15	CASSLAGGQNGELFF	TGTGCCAGCAGCTTGGCCGGGGGGCAGAACGGGGAGCTGTTTTTT
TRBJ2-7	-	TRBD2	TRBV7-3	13	CASRVAGTYEQYF	TGTGCCAGCAGGGTAGCGGGGACCTACGAGCAGTACTTC
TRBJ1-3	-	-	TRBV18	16	CASSALQDYSGNTIYF	TGTGCCAGCTCGGCTCTTCAGGACTACTCTGGAAACACCATATATTTT
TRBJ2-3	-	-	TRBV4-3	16	CASSPEFSSGADTQYF	TGCGCCAGCAGCCCCGAGTTCAGCTCTGGCGCCGATACGCAGTATTTT
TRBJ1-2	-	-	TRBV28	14	CASTPGRPNYGYTF	TGTGCCAGCACCCCGGGCAGACCTAACTATGGCTACACCTTC
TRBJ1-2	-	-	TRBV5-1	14	CASSLDSEIGGYTF	TGCGCCAGCAGCTTGGACAGCGAAATCGGCGGCTACACCTTC
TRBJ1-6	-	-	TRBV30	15	CAWRLGGVTSSPLHF	TGTGCCTGGAGACTAGGGGGTGTAACGAGTTCACCCCTCCACTTT
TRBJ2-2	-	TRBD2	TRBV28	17	CASSLYPGGGSTGELFF	TGTGCCAGCAGCCTCTACCCCGGGGGGGGCTCCACCGGGGAGCTGTTTTTT
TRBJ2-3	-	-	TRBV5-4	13	CASSSGLTDTQYF	TGTGCCAGCAGCTCCGGGCTGACAGATACGCAGTATTTT
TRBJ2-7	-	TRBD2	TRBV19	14	CASSISSGGYEQYF	TGTGCCAGTAGTATAAGTAGCGGGGGCTACGAGCAGTACTTC
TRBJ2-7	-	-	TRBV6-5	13	CASVDWSSYEQYF	TGTGCCAGCGTCGACTGGAGCTCCTACGAGCAGTACTTC
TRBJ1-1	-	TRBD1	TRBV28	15	CASSLANRGPTEAFF	TGTGCCAGCAGTTTGGCCAACAGGGGGCCCACTGAAGCTTTCTTT
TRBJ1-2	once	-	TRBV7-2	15	CASSEQAGGFYGYTF	TGTGCCAGCAGCGAGCAGGCCGGGGGGTTCTATGGCTACACCTTC
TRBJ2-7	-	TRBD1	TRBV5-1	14	CASSPRDRNYEQYF	TGCGCCAGCAGCCCTCGGGACAGAAACTACGAGCAGTACTTC
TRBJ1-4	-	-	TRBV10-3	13	CAISAGRYEKLFF	TGTGCCATCAGTGCTGGAAGGTATGAAAAACTGTTTTTT
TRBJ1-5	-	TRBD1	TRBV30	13	CAWARQGGQPQHF	TGTGCCTGGGCCCGACAGGGAGGTCAGCCCCAGCATTTT
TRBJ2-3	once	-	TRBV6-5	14	CASEALASTDTQYF	TGTGCCAGCGAAGCCCTAGCTAGCACAGATACGCAGTATTTT